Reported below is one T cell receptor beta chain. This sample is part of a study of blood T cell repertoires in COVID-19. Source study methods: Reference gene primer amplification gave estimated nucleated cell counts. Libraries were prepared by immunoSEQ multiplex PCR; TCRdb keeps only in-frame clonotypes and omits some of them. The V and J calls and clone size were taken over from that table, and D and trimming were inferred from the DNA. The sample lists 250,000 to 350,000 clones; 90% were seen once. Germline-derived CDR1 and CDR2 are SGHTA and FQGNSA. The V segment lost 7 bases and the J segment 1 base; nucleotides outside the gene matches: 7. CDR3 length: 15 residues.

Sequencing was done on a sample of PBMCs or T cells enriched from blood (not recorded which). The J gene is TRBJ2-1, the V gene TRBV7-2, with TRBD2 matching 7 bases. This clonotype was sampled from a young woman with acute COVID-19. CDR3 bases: TGTGCCAGCATGCGGGAGATGGTTTCCTACAATGAGCAGTTCTTC. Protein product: CASMREMVSYNEQFF.